This T cell receptor (beta chain) was obtained from a study of technical replicates of blood from a few donors. As regards this clone: At the DNA level, this CDR3 is encoded by other sequences in the same sample as well.

Some clones are missing from TCRdb's copy, which holds only in-frame ones; the method was immunoSEQ multiplex PCR. The data show roughly 73,000 clones, with 85% to 95% seen just once and 0.2% to 0.3% held by the top ten. CDR3 length: 14 amino acids. The V and J ends lost 2 bases and 4 bases, in that order; junction bases with no gene match: 0. The germline V gene encodes CDR1 MDHEN and CDR2 SYDVKM. The chain joins TRBV28 to TRBJ2-5; 11 bases are a match to TRBD1. This TCR came from a human donor in good health. Input material: T cells isolated from PBMCs. The CDR3 region is CASSLGTGGETQYF. The DNA of the CDR3 is TGTGCCAGCAGTTTAGGGACAGGGGGAGAGACCCAGTACTTC.